Described below is a single T cell receptor (beta chain) sequence and its context. Produced via immunoSEQ multiplex PCR; TCRdb's table is partial and in-frame only. In the table there are approximately 590,000 clones, roughly 95% of which are singletons. Germline CDR1 and CDR2: MNHEY and SMNVEV (reference sequence). The CDR3 runs to 15 residues. V lost 6 bases and J lost 2; bases outside the gene matches: 7. The data derive from a study of shared clonotypes between healthy human individuals. Whole-study context: The plates for each donor numbered three CD4 naive, three CD4 memory, two CD8 naive and one CD8 memory.

CD45RO-negative, CCR7-selected cells formed the naive CD8 fraction, which excluded terminally differentiated effector memory CD45RA+ cells. Donation came from healthy HIV-negative adults that had no recent acute infections or vaccinations. The source is a woman aged 25 to 39 in good health. The source material was naive CD8+ T cells sorted from blood. The rearrangement joins TRBV27 to TRBJ2-7; TRBD2 agrees at 10 bases. The DNA for the CDR3 is TGTGCCAGCAGCTTGTTAGCGGGAGGTACCTACGAGCAGTACTTC. Amino acids: CASSLLAGGTYEQYF.